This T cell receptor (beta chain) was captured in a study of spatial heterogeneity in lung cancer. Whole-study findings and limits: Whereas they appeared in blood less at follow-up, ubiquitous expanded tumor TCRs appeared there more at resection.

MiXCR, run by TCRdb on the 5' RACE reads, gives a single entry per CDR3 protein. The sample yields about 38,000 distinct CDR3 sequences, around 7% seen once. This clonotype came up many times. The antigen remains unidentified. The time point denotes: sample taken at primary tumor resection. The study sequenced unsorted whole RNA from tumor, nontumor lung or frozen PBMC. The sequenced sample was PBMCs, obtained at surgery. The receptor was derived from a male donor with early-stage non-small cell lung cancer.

The CDR3 reads CSTGLAGNQETQYF. As DNA, the CDR3 is TGCAGCACCGGACTAGCGGGGAACCAAGAGACCCAGTACTTC. The V gene is TRBV29-1, the J gene TRBJ2-5, with 12 bases aligning to TRBD2. The CDR3 length is 14 residues. The V gene end was trimmed by 8 bases and the J gene end by 0 bases; junction bases not matched to a gene: 4. Germline V gene sequence: CDR1 SQVTM, CDR2 ANQGSEA.